This paragraph reports one T cell receptor (beta chain). Its antigen is undetermined. This entry is derived from a study of OX40 agonist ivuxolimab in advanced cancers. Looking at the study overall: Under the entry rules, prior anti-PD-1, anti-PD-L1 or anti-CTLA-4 therapy was allowed, and approximately 40% had some. General study results and limits: Nonresponders, in some cases, also had low normalized T-cell clonal expansion.

TCRdb keeps only in-frame clones here, not all; method: immunoSEQ multiplex PCR. This sample has fewer than 80,000 clones, with approximately 81% found just once. Peripheral blood came from all dose cohorts at three timepoints. This TCR came from an adult with an advanced solid tumor such as melanoma, head and neck, liver or kidney cancer. Sequenced material: CD4+ or CD8+ T cells sorted from blood, taken in a trial of the OX40 agonist ivuxolimab.

CDR3 protein: CASSLSAGNNYGYTF. The CDR3 nucleotides are TGTGCCAGCAGCTTATCAGCAGGGAATAACTATGGCTACACCTTC. V and J are TRBV7-3 and TRBJ1-2; maybe TRBD1 (5 bases). The CDR3 has 15 amino acids. The germline V gene encodes CDR1 SGHTA and CDR2 FQGTGA. Trimming removed 2 bases from V and 1 base from J, with 11 bases in between.